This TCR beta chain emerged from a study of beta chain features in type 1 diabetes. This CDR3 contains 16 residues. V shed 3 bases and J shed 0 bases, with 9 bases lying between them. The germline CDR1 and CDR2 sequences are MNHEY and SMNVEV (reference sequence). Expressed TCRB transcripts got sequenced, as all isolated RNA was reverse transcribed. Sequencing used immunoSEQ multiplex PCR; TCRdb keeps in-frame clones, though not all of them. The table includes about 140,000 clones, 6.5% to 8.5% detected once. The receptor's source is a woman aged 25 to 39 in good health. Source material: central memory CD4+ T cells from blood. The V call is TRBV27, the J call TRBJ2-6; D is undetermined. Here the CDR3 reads CASSFYRGSGANVLTF. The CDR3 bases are TGTGCCAGCAGTTTTTATCGCGGCTCTGGGGCCAACGTCCTGACTTTC.